This T cell receptor (beta chain) was profiled in a study of shared clonotypes between healthy human individuals. Assay used: immunoSEQ multiplex PCR; TCRdb lists only in-frame clones, some missing. This sample has 800,000 to 1,200,000 clones, with approximately 80% found just once. This clone occurred once. Trimming stripped 2 bases from V and 1 base from J, with 11 bases between. The CDR3 spans 16 residues. Germline CDR1 and CDR2: SGHVS and FNYEAQ. The sequenced sample consisted of memory CD4+ T cells from PBMCs. The subset: CD45RA-negative fraction. This rearrangement joins TRBV7-6 to TRBJ2-2; the D is unclear. The clonotype comes from a man younger than 30 in good health. Some clones in this sample may be carry-over from other donors' samples. DNA for the CDR3: TGTGCCAGCAGCTTAACCCCCATCAGGAACACCGGGGAGCTGTTTTTT. This gives the protein CASSLTPIRNTGELFF.